This section outlines one T cell receptor beta chain sequence together with its context. The data originate from a study of blood T cell repertoires in COVID-19. At the level of the study: The United States, Italy and Spain provided the acute and convalescent COVID-19 samples. Sources were T cells, B-cell-depleted T cells, or PBMCs; the material itself was cDNA or gDNA.

Per the original data handling: Researchers report that nucleated cell counts were estimated from reference gene primer amplification. Some clones are missing from TCRdb's copy, which holds only in-frame ones; the method was immunoSEQ multiplex PCR. D and trimming were read from the DNA, whereas the V and J calls and clone size are those reported in that table. Of under 250,000 clones in the sample, over 75% were seen once. Germline-derived CDR1 and CDR2 are SGHNT and YENEEA. Trimming shortened V by 2 bases and J by 5 bases, and 14 bases separated the two germline ends. CDR3 size: 15 residues. Sequencing used peripheral blood. The V gene is TRBV11-3, the J gene TRBJ2-3; maybe TRBD1 (5 bases). The receptor was derived from a woman in her thirties or forties with acute or convalescent COVID-19. The CDR3 nucleotides are TGTGCCAGCAGCTTATCAGGGAAGCCGATAGATACGCAGTATTTT. It specifies CASSLSGKPIDTQYF.